Presented here are 5 T cell receptor beta chains from one specimen sequenced in a study of early T cells in non-severe SARS-CoV-2 infection. TCRdb used MiXCR to reprocess the 5' RACE reads, holding one entry per CDR3 protein. The sample holds under 95,000 distinct CDR3 sequences, about 15% seen once. What was sequenced was whole blood. The receptors shown here come from an adult who was a healthcare worker with PCR-confirmed SARS-CoV-2 infection or an uninfected control (not recorded which).

This clonotype was counted a few times. The V call is TRBV6-2 or TRBV6-3, the J call TRBJ2-7; D may be TRBD2 (6 bases). Per germline, CDR1 MNHEY and CDR2 SVGEGT. With 2 bases removed from V and 0 bases from J, the gap between germline ends came to 14 bases. This CDR3 has 16 amino acids. The CDR3 DNA reads TGTGCCAGCAGTTACCAGACGGGACTGAGCTCCTACGAGCAGTACTTC. Translation: CASSYQTGLSSYEQYF.

The chain has TRBV28 and TRBJ1-1; no firm D call. V dropped 5 bases and J dropped 13 bases, with 14 bases sitting between them. In germline, CDR1 is MDHEN, CDR2 SYDVKM. CDR3 length: 11 residues. CDR3 DNA: TGTGCCAGCAGTATTCGGCAAATTGGTTTCTTT. It is translated as CASSIRQIGFF.

Only a few counts were recorded for this clonotype. This chain connects TRBV9 to TRBJ2-1; D perhaps matches TRBD2 (5 bases). CDR1 and CDR2 (germline): SGDLS, YYNGEE. V was shortened by 2 bases and J by 7 bases, with 16 bases between the two germline ends. CDR3 length equals 15 residues. CDR3 in DNA: TGTGCCAGCAGCGTTTCCCCACTAGTCGGTAATGAGCAGTTCTTC. Translated: CASSVSPLVGNEQFF.

This clonotype occurred a few times. The rearrangement links TRBV10-3 to TRBJ1-4; TRBD1 aligns across 10 bases. With V trimmed by 10 bases and J by 8 bases, 7 bases remained unmatched. CDR3 length equals 13 residues. In germline, CDR1 is ENHRY, CDR2 SYGVKD. The CDR3 DNA reads TGTGCCACGACAGGGGGCGCAGAGGAAAAACTGTTTTTT. This encodes CATTGGAEEKLFF.

This clonotype occurred a few times. The chain combines TRBV29-1 with TRBJ1-5; D not resolved. V gave up 4 bases and J gave up 2 bases, with 9 bases separating them. Germline loops: CDR1 SQVTM, CDR2 ANQGSEA. This CDR3 contains 13 residues. CDR3 loop: CSVADGGNQPQHF. CDR3 nucleotides: TGCAGCGTTGCGGATGGCGGCAATCAGCCCCAGCATTTT.